These 8 T cell receptor beta chains originate from one sample sequenced in a study of radiation and T cells in renal cell carcinoma. Profiling relied on immunoSEQ multiplex PCR, and the TCRdb table lists in-frame clones only, not all of them. Among approximately 150,000 clones listed, 75% to 90% were seen once. The time point was: blood 4 weeks post-SBRT, at nephrectomy. Treatment reported: 15 Gy SBRT to primary tumor, nephrectomy 4 weeks later. Sequencing used blood, obtained from a patient whose treatment included radiotherapy and nephrectomy. These TCRs come from a woman in her forties or fifties with renal cell carcinoma.

CDR3 in DNA: TGTGCCAGCAGCTTGGGGCCAGCGTCCAACTACGAGCAGTACTTC. It translates to CASSLGPASNYEQYF. The chain links TRBV7-2 to TRBJ2-7; maybe TRBD1 (5 bases). From germline, CDR1 is SGHTA and CDR2 FQGNSA. The V and J ends lost 3 bases and 3 bases respectively, with 15 bases between them. The CDR3 covers 15 residues.

This clone came up a few times. The V and J genes are TRBV7-9 and TRBJ1-5, with D maybe TRBD1 (6 bases). Germline-derived CDR1 and CDR2 are SEHNR and FQNEAQ (reference sequence). V was clipped by 4 bases and J by 6 bases, with 13 bases between them. This CDR3 has 14 residues. The CDR3 reads CASSSRTDLQPQHF. CDR3 coding DNA: TGTGCCAGCAGCTCGAGGACAGACCTTCAGCCCCAGCATTTT.

The rearrangement uses TRBV19 and TRBJ2-1; a possible D gene is TRBD1 (6 bases). Trimming pared 4 bases from V and 0 bases from J, leaving 13 bases between. The CDR3 sequence is 16 residues long. Looked up from germline, CDR1 is LNHDA and CDR2 is SQIVND (reference sequence). The DNA for the CDR3 is TGTGCCAGTAGTACTTGGACAGCGAGCTCCTACAATGAGCAGTTCTTC. Encoded protein: CASSTWTASSYNEQFF.

In nucleotides, the CDR3 is TGCGCCAGCAGCCAAGATAGTGGGGACACTTACTACGAGCAGTACTTC. Residues: CASSQDSGDTYYEQYF. V usage is TRBV4-3 and J usage is TRBJ2-7; D is possibly TRBD1 (6 bases). This CDR3 contains 16 residues. The germline CDR1 and CDR2 sequences are LGHNA and YSLEER. V gave up 0 bases and J gave up 3 bases, with 15 bases separating them.

The rearrangement uses TRBV10-3 and TRBJ2-7; tentatively, D is TRBD2 (6 bases). Germline lookup yields CDR1 ENHRY and CDR2 SYGVKD. The CDR3 is 8 amino acids. The CDR3 sequence is CATRGTPV. The CDR3 DNA follows: TGTGCCACCCGCGGGACCCCGGTC.

This chain connects TRBV10-3 to TRBJ2-7; D unresolved. Trimming left V 10 bases short and J 4 bases short, with 23 bases between. Germline V CDR1 and CDR2: ENHRY, SYGVKD. The length of the CDR3 is 15 residues. CDR3 in DNA: TGTGCCAGCAGCCCGAACCCTCGGCTGGCATACGAGCAGTACTTC. Amino acids: CASSPNPRLAYEQYF.

The chain is built from TRBV5-1 and TRBJ1-1, with D tentatively TRBD1 (6 bases). V lost 4 bases to trimming and J lost 6 bases, with 16 bases between them. The CDR3 length is 14 residues. Germline lookup yields CDR1 SGHRS and CDR2 YFSETQ. The CDR3 coding sequence is TGCGCCAGCAGCGGAGTGGGGGGGCCGGCTGAAGCTTTCTTT. This gives the protein CASSGVGGPAEAFF.

A few counts support this clone. CDR3 DNA sequence: TGTGCCAGTAGTATTGGACTAGCGGAACACAATGAGCAGTTCTTC. It is translated as CASSIGLAEHNEQFF. The chain links TRBV19 to TRBJ2-1, with 10 bases matching TRBD2. Per the germline V gene, CDR1 is LNHDA and CDR2 is SQIVND (reference sequence). The CDR3 runs to 15 residues. The V gene end was trimmed by 3 bases and the J gene end by 5 bases; junction bases not matched to a gene: 4.